One and the same sample provided the 27 T cell receptor beta chains below, sequenced in a study of T cell responses to AZD1222 COVID-19 vaccine. The method was immunoSEQ multiplex PCR; TCRdb's version includes in-frame clones alone and lacks a portion of them. The data contain about 150,000 clones, 75% to 95% of them seen just once; the ten biggest clones take up approximately 4.4%. This material consisted of peripheral blood, taken on day 0 of AZD1222 vaccination. The receptor set was obtained from an adult in good health.

The chain is built from TRBV5-4 and TRBJ1-2, with D perhaps matching TRBD1 (5 bases). The V end lost 1 base, the J end lost 4 bases, and 5 bases lay between the germline ends. The CDR3 runs 12 residues. CDR1 SGHNT and CDR2 YYREEE come from the germline V gene (reference sequence). The CDR3 DNA follows: TGTGCCAGCAGCTTGACAGGCTATGGCTACACCTTC. The encoded protein is CASSLTGYGYTF.

The chain couples TRBV7-9 to TRBJ2-1; either TRBD1 or TRBD2 may supply D (5 bases each). The germline V gene has CDR1 SEHNR and CDR2 FQNEAQ (reference sequence). CDR3 length: 14 residues. V gave up 5 bases and J gave up 12 bases, with 20 bases separating them. The CDR3 loop reads CASSNSGAPSGQFF. The CDR3 DNA reads as TGTGCCAGCAGCAACTCCGGGGCTCCTAGTGGGCAGTTCTTC.

The chain employs TRBV11-3 and TRBJ2-3; perhaps TRBD1 as D (5 bases). Germline V gene sequence: CDR1 SGHNT, CDR2 YENEEA. The CDR3 spans 12 residues. The V gene lost 7 bases and the J gene lost 1 base, with 6 bases spanning the gap. This CDR3 is CASTGRTDTQYF. The CDR3 DNA sequence: TGTGCCAGCACAGGGCGCACAGATACGCAGTATTTT.

The J gene is TRBJ2-3, the V gene TRBV2, with 11 bases that match TRBD2. V gave up 1 base and J gave up 7 bases; unmatched junction bases: 7. Germline CDR1 and CDR2: SNHLY and FYNNEI. The CDR3 has 16 amino acids. The CDR3 DNA reads TGTGCCAGCAGTGAAGGGCTAGCGGGAGGCACGAATACGCAGTATTTT. Encoded protein: CASSEGLAGGTNTQYF.

The chain carries TRBV2 and TRBJ2-7; no clear D. V was trimmed by 5 bases and J by 6 bases, leaving 20 bases between them. Germline CDR1 reads SNHLY; CDR2 reads FYNNEI. The length of the CDR3 is 15 residues. DNA for the CDR3: TGTGCCAGCAGTCCTCCACAGTCCCTCTCTGGCGAGCAGTACTTC. Translated, it gives CASSPPQSLSGEQYF.

The chain is built from TRBV10-3 and TRBJ2-7, with TRBD2 matching over 9 bases. This CDR3 has 17 amino acids. From germline, CDR1 is ENHRY and CDR2 SYGVKD. V gave up 4 bases and J gave up 5 bases; unmatched junction bases: 15. CDR3 DNA sequence: TGTGCCATCAGTGGAGGAGGTGGGCTAGCGGGGTTCAACGAGCAGTACTTC. It specifies CAISGGGGLAGFNEQYF.

The chain has TRBV18 and TRBJ2-7; D not resolved. The CDR3 is made up of 13 amino acids. V dropped 2 bases and J dropped 3 bases, with 8 bases sitting between them. Per germline, CDR1 KGHSH and CDR2 LQKENI. In DNA, the CDR3 is TGTGCCAGCTCACCAGGGCCTGGCTACGAGCAGTACTTC. Translating it yields CASSPGPGYEQYF.

V gene TRBV4-2 combines with J gene TRBJ2-5; perhaps TRBD1 as D (6 bases). Germline V gene sequence: CDR1 LGHNA, CDR2 YNFKEQ. The CDR3 length is 14 residues. Trimming stripped 4 bases from V and 5 bases from J, with 14 bases between. CDR3: CASSPGPQGETQYF. The CDR3, as DNA: TGTGCCAGCAGCCCGGGTCCTCAGGGGGAGACCCAGTACTTC.

In DNA form, the CDR3 reads TGTGCCAGCAGTGAACCGGGACAGGGGGCTTGGGAGCAGTTCTTC. Protein product: CASSEPGQGAWEQFF. The chain recombines TRBV6-1 with TRBJ2-1, with TRBD1 matching over 12 bases. Germline trimming cut 2 bases from V and 10 bases from J; bases unmatched to any gene: 6. Germline loops: CDR1 MNHNS, CDR2 SASEGT. The CDR3 is 15 residues long.

CDR3 DNA sequence: TGTGCCAGCAGTTCTAGCGGGAGTATGAGAGAGCAGTACTTC. This sequence encodes CASSSSGSMREQYF. This chain joins TRBV27 and TRBJ2-7, with 10 bases identical to TRBD2. The CDR3 has 14 residues. The V gene's germline CDR1 is MNHEY and CDR2 SMNVEV (reference sequence). V lost 4 bases to trimming and J lost 7 bases; unmatched junction nucleotides: 7.

A single count supports this clone. The V and J genes are TRBV4-3 and TRBJ1-4; D is perhaps TRBD1 (5 bases). V was clipped by 0 bases and J by 4 bases, with 15 bases between them. Germline V gene lookup returns CDR1 LGHNA and CDR2 YSLEER. CDR3 size: 17 residues. The DNA for the CDR3 is TGCGCCAGCAGCCAAGAGGGGCTGGGTCGCCATAATGAAAAACTGTTTTTT. Its protein is CASSQEGLGRHNEKLFF.

V gene TRBV9 combines with J gene TRBJ2-4; D is perhaps TRBD1 (5 bases). The CDR3 is made up of 14 amino acids. Trimming removed 3 bases from V and 0 bases from J, with 7 bases in between. CDR1 is SGDLS, CDR2 YYNGEE, per germline. The CDR3 loop is CASSGRGAKNIQYF. The CDR3 nucleotides are TGTGCCAGCAGCGGTAGGGGAGCCAAAAACATTCAGTACTTC.

The chain has TRBV5-1 and TRBJ1-1; D may be TRBD1 (6 bases). Trimming left V 0 bases short and J 3 bases short, with 9 bases between. The CDR3 has 14 amino acids. CDR1 and CDR2 (germline): SGHRS, YFSETQ. For the CDR3, the DNA is TGCGCCAGCAGCTTGGCAGGGGCAGACACTGAAGCTTTCTTT. Amino acid sequence: CASSLAGADTEAFF.

The genes are TRBV5-1 and TRBJ2-3, with TRBD2 matching over 8 bases. From germline, CDR1 is SGHRS and CDR2 YFSETQ. Germline trimming cut 0 bases from V and 4 bases from J; bases unmatched to any gene: 4. The CDR3 is 15 amino acids. The DNA of the CDR3 is TGCGCCAGCAGCTTGGCGGGAGGGCTGGCAGATACGCAGTATTTT. This sequence encodes CASSLAGGLADTQYF.

In its sample, this clone was seen once. The V and J genes are TRBV24-1 and TRBJ2-1, with D perhaps TRBD2 (6 bases). Trimming removed 5 bases at V and 1 base at J, with 20 bases between. Germline V gene sequence: CDR1 KGHDR, CDR2 SFDVKD. The CDR3 runs to 18 residues. Here the CDR3 DNA reads TGTGCCACCAGTGCCCTAGGCGGGGCCGGAGGGTCCTACAATGAGCAGTTCTTC. This codes for CATSALGGAGGSYNEQFF.

The rearrangement joins TRBV4-1 to TRBJ2-1; 9 bases are a match to TRBD1. Trimming took 2 bases from V and 0 from J; bases not matched to a gene: 8. Germline-derived CDR1 and CDR2 are MGHRA and YSYEKL. The CDR3 runs 18 residues. The CDR3: CASSQLTGGGGSYNEQFF. The CDR3 DNA follows: TGCGCCAGCAGCCAATTGACAGGGGGAGGCGGCTCCTACAATGAGCAGTTCTTC.

The chain has TRBV6-5 and TRBJ2-3; unclear D gene. The CDR3 spans 12 residues. CDR1 MNHEY and CDR2 SVGAGI come from the germline V gene. Trimming removed 6 bases at V and 4 bases at J, with 8 bases between. The CDR3: CASRGVADTQYF. The CDR3 nucleotides read TGTGCCAGCAGGGGCGTCGCAGATACGCAGTATTTT.

This clone was detected once. The genes are TRBV27 and TRBJ1-6; possible D gene TRBD1, 5 bases. V was pared by 5 bases and J by 3 bases, with 11 bases between. Germline CDR1 reads MNHEY; CDR2 reads SMNVEV (reference sequence). This CDR3 spans 15 amino acids. CDR3 protein: CASSGYGGYNSPLHF. The CDR3 nucleotides are TGTGCCAGCAGTGGCTACGGGGGCTATAATTCACCCCTCCACTTT.

The rearrangement links TRBV7-3 to TRBJ2-7; 7 nucleotides agree with TRBD1. CDR3 length: 14 amino acids. Germline V gives CDR1 SGHTA, CDR2 FQGTGA. V gave up 5 bases and J gave up 2 bases; unmatched junction bases: 6. The CDR3 DNA follows: TGTGCCAGCAGCCCCGACAGGGCTACCTACGAGCAGTACTTC. Its translation: CASSPDRATYEQYF.

The CDR3 bases are TGTGCCAGCAGCTTATTTCTGGGAGGAGGCAATCAGCCCCAGCATTTT. Translated: CASSLFLGGGNQPQHF. The chain links TRBV7-9 to TRBJ1-5; D call uncertain. CDR3 size: 16 residues. V dropped 2 bases and J dropped 2 bases, with 13 bases sitting between them. Germline lookup yields CDR1 SEHNR and CDR2 FQNEAQ (reference sequence). Using reference TRBV7-9 and TRBJ1-5 for the parts outside the CDR3, the full variable domain is DTGVSQNPRHKITKRGQNVTFRCDPISEHNRLYWYRQTLGQGPEFLTYFQNEAQLEKSRLLSDRFSAERPKGSFSTLEIQRTEQGDSAMYLCASSLFLGGGNQPQHFGDGTRLSIL.

The chain is built from TRBV6-1 and TRBJ2-5; unclear D gene. Germline V CDR1 and CDR2: MNHNS, SASEGT. This CDR3 comprises 12 residues. V dropped 2 bases and J dropped 5 bases, with 6 bases sitting between them. CDR3 protein: CASSEWSETQYF. The CDR3 nucleotides read TGTGCCAGCAGTGAATGGTCCGAGACCCAGTACTTC.

This clone was seen a few times. The chain carries TRBV24-1 and TRBJ1-1, with D possibly matching TRBD1 (6 bases). CDR1 is KGHDR and CDR2 is SFDVKD in the germline V gene. This CDR3 contains 15 residues. Trimming removed 2 bases from V and 4 bases from J, with 13 bases in between. As DNA, the CDR3 is TGTGCCACCAGTGATTCAAGGGGGGGTATCACTGAAGCTTTCTTT. Protein product: CATSDSRGGITEAFF.

The CDR3 DNA sequence: TGTGCCAGCAGCCACCGACAGGGGATAAACATTCAGTACTTC. It yields the protein CASSHRQGINIQYF. The chain employs TRBV14 and TRBJ2-4, with 8 nucleotides matching TRBD1. J was trimmed by 6 bases and V by 3 bases; bases with no gene match: 4. CDR1 is SGHDN and CDR2 is FVKESK in the germline V gene. The CDR3 runs to 14 residues.

The sample holds a few counts of this clone. The chain links TRBV28 to TRBJ1-2; TRBD1 matches at 9 bases. This CDR3 comprises 15 residues. V lost 4 bases and J lost 0; bases outside the gene matches: 3. Germline loops: CDR1 MDHEN, CDR2 SYDVKM. CDR3: CASSSHRGPNYGYTF. CDR3 coding DNA: TGTGCCAGCAGTTCACACAGGGGGCCTAACTATGGCTACACCTTC.

The chain joins TRBV6-2 or TRBV6-3 to TRBJ1-1, with D possibly matching TRBD1 (5 bases). This CDR3 is 16 amino acids long. Trimming left V 6 bases short and J 0 bases short, with 17 bases between. CDR1 and CDR2 (germline): MNHEY, SVGEGT. The CDR3 sequence: CASSQVDSLMNTEAFF. DNA of the CDR3: TGTGCCAGCAGCCAAGTAGACAGCCTAATGAACACTGAAGCTTTCTTT.

The V gene is TRBV5-1, the J gene TRBJ2-5, with 9 bases matching TRBD1. Germline V lookup: CDR1 SGHRS, CDR2 YFSETQ. CDR3 length equals 15 residues. The J segment lost 5 bases and the V segment lost 4 bases, leaving 9 bases of the junction unmatched. The CDR3 DNA is TGCGCCAGCAGCAAAGGGGACAGGGCAGGGGAGACCCAGTACTTC. Amino acids: CASSKGDRAGETQYF.

CDR3 coding DNA: TGTGCCAGCAGCACCCGACAGCTCGAGACCCAGTACTTC. Protein: CASSTRQLETQYF. V gene TRBV7-6 combines with J gene TRBJ2-5; possibly TRBD1 for D (5 bases). The V end was cut by 5 bases, the J end by 5 bases, with 12 bases between. Germline CDR1 and CDR2: SGHVS and FNYEAQ. The length of the CDR3 is 13 residues.